These 27 T cell receptor beta chains came from one sample sequenced in a study of blood T cell repertoires in COVID-19. Some clones are missing from TCRdb's copy, which holds only in-frame ones; the method was immunoSEQ multiplex PCR. The data contain over 300,000 clones, approximately 85% of them singletons. Input material: PBMCs or T cells enriched from blood (not recorded which). The receptors derive from a man younger than 40 who had recovered from COVID-19.

The gene calls are TRBV12-5 and TRBJ2-1; 9 bases match TRBD2. Germline trimming cut 0 bases from V and 9 bases from J; bases unmatched to any gene: 9. The germline V gene has CDR1 LGHNT and CDR2 FRNRAP. The CDR3 runs to 16 residues. The CDR3 protein is CASGLVAGGPAGEQFF. As DNA, the CDR3 is TGTGCTAGTGGTTTGGTAGCGGGGGGCCCGGCAGGTGAGCAGTTCTTC.

Notes on this clone: Other DNA sequences in the sample encode the same CDR3. The V gene is TRBV11-3, the J gene TRBJ1-1; no reliable D call. The germline V gene encodes CDR1 SGHNT and CDR2 YENEEA. The CDR3 runs to 13 residues. Trimming pared 1 base from V and 3 bases from J, leaving 6 bases between. The CDR3 DNA reads as TGTGCCAGCAGCTTAGGGCAAGACACTGAAGCTTTCTTT. It specifies CASSLGQDTEAFF.

This clone was found a few times. The sample has other DNA sequences that encode this CDR3 too. This chain links TRBV6-5 with TRBJ2-3; TRBD2 might be the D (7 bases). CDR3 length: 13 residues. Germline lookup yields CDR1 MNHEY and CDR2 SVGAGI. Trimming shortened V by 8 bases and J by 3 bases, and 12 bases separated the two germline ends. CDR3 loop: CASRRGGTDTQYF. The CDR3 bases are TGTGCCAGCCGGAGGGGGGGGACAGATACGCAGTATTTT.

The rearrangement uses TRBV5-1 and TRBJ2-3; 10 bases are shared with TRBD2. V dropped 1 base and J dropped 6; count of bases not matched to a gene: 5. This CDR3 has 15 amino acids. Germline-derived CDR1 and CDR2 are SGHRS and YFSETQ. DNA for the CDR3: TGCGCCAGCAGCTTGTCCGGGACTAGCGATGATACGCAGTATTTT. Translated: CASSLSGTSDDTQYF.

The V and J genes are TRBV7-2 and TRBJ2-5; tentative D call: TRBD1 (5 bases). The CDR3 consists of 13 residues. V was clipped by 5 bases and J by 2 bases, with 9 bases between them. Per the germline V gene, CDR1 is SGHTA and CDR2 is FQGNSA. The CDR3: CASSEDRQETQYF. The CDR3, as DNA: TGTGCCAGCAGCGAAGACAGACAAGAGACCCAGTACTTC. The whole variable domain, remainder taken from reference TRBV7-2 and TRBJ2-5, is GAGVSQSPSNKVTEKGKDVELRCDPISGHTALYWYRQSLGQGLEFLIYFQGNSAPDKSGLPSDRFSAERTGGSVSTLTIQRTQQEDSAVYLCASSEDRQETQYFGPGTRLLVL.

A single count supports this clone. The chain couples TRBV27 to TRBJ1-2; D uncertain. Germline-derived CDR1 and CDR2 are MNHEY and SMNVEV (reference sequence). Between the trimmed V and J ends, which lost 2 bases and 8 bases, there was a span of 3 bases. The CDR3 has 10 amino acids. The DNA for the CDR3 is TGTGCCAGCAGTTTACAGGGCTACACCTTC. Its protein product is CASSLQGYTF.

The chain combines TRBV9 with TRBJ2-6; D is possibly TRBD2 (5 bases). Germline CDR1 reads SGDLS; CDR2 reads YYNGEE. This CDR3 is built from 14 residues. V lost 5 bases and J lost 0, with 6 bases in between. DNA for the CDR3: TGTGCCAGCAGTCGGGACTCTGGGGCCAACGTCCTGACTTTC. Its protein product is CASSRDSGANVLTF.

The genes are TRBV9 and TRBJ1-5; D perhaps matches TRBD1 (6 bases). V lost 3 bases, J lost 1 base, and 11 bases lay in between. Germline lookup yields CDR1 SGDLS and CDR2 YYNGEE. The CDR3 spans 15 residues. Here the CDR3 reads CASSEGTLSNQPQHF. The CDR3 DNA reads TGTGCCAGCAGCGAGGGGACACTGAGCAATCAGCCCCAGCATTTT.

J is TRBJ1-1 and V is TRBV29-1, with unresolved D. The ends were cut back, 4 bases at V and 7 bases at J, with 13 bases in the middle. The CDR3 length is 12 residues. Germline CDR1 SQVTM, CDR2 ANQGSEA. CDR3 in amino acids: CSVVLASREAFF. DNA of the CDR3: TGCAGCGTTGTTTTGGCTTCCCGTGAAGCTTTCTTT.

The sample holds one count of this clone. The chain combines TRBV5-4 with TRBJ1-2; possibly TRBD1 for D (6 bases). This CDR3 is built from 15 residues. Germline CDR1 SGHNT, CDR2 YYREEE (reference sequence). Deletions cut 4 bases from V and 3 bases from J, with 16 bases between. The CDR3 bases are TGTGCCAGCAGCCCGAACAGGGATTGGGACTATGGCTACACCTTC. As protein: CASSPNRDWDYGYTF.

V and J are TRBV4-3 and TRBJ1-2, with 10 nucleotides matching TRBD1. Germline CDR1 reads LGHNA; CDR2 reads YSLEER. The CDR3 is 16 amino acids. J was trimmed by 8 bases and V by 4 bases; bases with no gene match: 13. The CDR3 here is CASSRRQGAGLGGYTF. CDR3 in DNA: TGCGCCAGCAGCCGACGACAGGGGGCAGGGTTGGGAGGCTACACCTTC.

This chain uses TRBV5-1 with TRBJ2-1; D may be TRBD1 (6 bases). The CDR3 sequence is 13 residues long. Germline V gene sequence: CDR1 SGHRS, CDR2 YFSETQ. Trimming cost V 2 bases and J 7 bases, with 10 bases left between them. The CDR3 DNA reads TGCGCCAGCAGCTTTGGACAGCGGAATGAGCAGTTCTTC. It specifies CASSFGQRNEQFF.

J is TRBJ1-6 and V is TRBV30; 7 bases align to TRBD1. CDR1 GTSNPN and CDR2 SVGIG come from the germline V gene (reference sequence). With V trimmed by 4 bases and J by 0 bases, 3 bases remained unmatched. The CDR3 totals 15 residues. CDR3 in amino acids: CAWMTGSSYNSPLHF. The CDR3 DNA sequence: TGTGCCTGGATGACAGGGAGCTCCTATAATTCACCCCTCCACTTT.

V usage is TRBV30 and J usage is TRBJ1-2, with D uncertain. The CDR3 consists of 14 residues. In germline, CDR1 is GTSNPN, CDR2 SVGIG (reference sequence). The ends were cut back, 0 bases at V and 4 bases at J, with 12 bases in the middle. The CDR3 reads CAWSVYSLGYGYTF. Written as DNA, the CDR3 is TGTGCCTGGAGTGTTTACAGTTTGGGCTATGGCTACACCTTC.

This clone has a single count. The chain has TRBV30 and TRBJ2-3; 9 bases map to TRBD2. There are 16 residues in the CDR3. Looked up from germline, CDR1 is GTSNPN and CDR2 is SVGIG (reference sequence). The V gene end was trimmed by 1 base and the J gene end by 4 bases; junction bases not matched to a gene: 9. The CDR3 nucleotides are TGTGCCTGGAGTGCCCTAGGACTAGCGATCCCAGATACGCAGTATTTT. Its protein product is CAWSALGLAIPDTQYF.

The rearrangement joins TRBV5-5 to TRBJ2-2; perhaps TRBD2 as D (6 bases). Germline V CDR1 and CDR2: SGHKS, YYEKEE (reference sequence). Trimming shortened V by 0 bases and J by 6 bases, and 15 bases separated the two germline ends. The CDR3 runs 16 residues. CDR3 DNA sequence: TGTGCCAGCAGCTTGGCAAGGGCGGGATTAGCCGGGGAGCTGTTTTTT. Its translation is CASSLARAGLAGELFF. The full variable domain, in which reference TRBV5-5 and TRBJ2-2 provide the parts outside the CDR3, is DAGVTQSPTHLIKTRGQQVTLRCSPISGHKSVSWYQQVLGQGPQFIFQYYEKEERGRGNFPDRFSARQFPNYSSELNVNALLLGDSALYLCASSLARAGLAGELFFGEGSRLTVL.

V gene TRBV3-1 (or the pseudogene TRBV3-2) combines with J gene TRBJ2-5; weak D call: TRBD2 (6 bases). The CDR3 has 15 amino acids. V lost 3 bases to trimming and J lost 3 bases, with 14 bases between them. Germline loops: CDR1 LGHDT, CDR2 YNNKEL (reference sequence). The CDR3 protein is CASSHRATSEETQYF. DNA of the CDR3: TGTGCCAGCAGCCACCGCGCGACTAGTGAAGAGACCCAGTACTTC.

V usage is TRBV3-1 (or the pseudogene TRBV3-2) and J usage is TRBJ1-4; D is unclear. V was cut by 4 bases and J by 7 bases, with 10 bases left in between. The CDR3 has 13 amino acids. CDR1 and CDR2 from the germline V gene are LGHDT and YNNKEL (reference sequence). This CDR3 is CASSLMEGEKLFF. The CDR3 DNA is TGTGCCAGCAGCCTTATGGAGGGTGAAAAACTGTTTTTT.

This clone was seen a few times. This chain uses TRBV15 with TRBJ1-2, with 8 bases lining up with TRBD1. CDR3 length: 13 residues. Germline CDR1 is LNHNV and CDR2 is YYDKDF (reference sequence). With V trimmed by 6 bases and J by 4 bases, 4 bases remained unmatched. The CDR3 protein is CATSPGQAYGYTF. The CDR3 nucleotides are TGTGCCACCAGTCCGGGACAGGCCTATGGCTACACCTTC.

This clone was seen only a few times. The chain has TRBV4-2 and TRBJ1-1; D remains ambiguous. The length of the CDR3 is 12 residues. Per germline, CDR1 LGHNA and CDR2 YNFKEQ. The V end was cut by 3 bases, the J end by 11 bases, with 13 bases between. The CDR3 nucleotides read TGTGCCAGCAGCCAGGTCCGGGATAGGGCTTTCTTT. Protein: CASSQVRDRAFF.

This clone was recorded a few times. This chain links TRBV30 with TRBJ2-7, with no clear D. The CDR3 covers 11 residues. V lost 3 bases and J 12 bases, leaving 15 bases between the germline ends. Germline loops: CDR1 GTSNPN, CDR2 SVGIG (reference sequence). CDR3 region: CAWRTSSGGYF. The CDR3 nucleotides read TGTGCCTGGAGAACCTCCTCCGGCGGGTACTTC.

The chain combines TRBV2 with TRBJ2-1, with 12 bases matching TRBD2. Germline assignment: CDR1 SNHLY and CDR2 FYNNEI. The CDR3 has 15 residues. With V trimmed by 6 bases and J by 4 bases, 4 bases remained unmatched. This chain's CDR3 is CASRQGLAGYNEQFF. In DNA, the CDR3 is TGTGCCAGCAGACAAGGACTAGCGGGGTACAATGAGCAGTTCTTC.

V usage is TRBV4-3 and J usage is TRBJ2-1, with 8 bases that match TRBD2. Germline trimming cut 1 base from V and 1 base from J; bases unmatched to any gene: 3. CDR3 size: 16 residues. The germline V gene has CDR1 LGHNA and CDR2 YSLEER. This CDR3 reads CASSQGRLASYNEQFF. CDR3 coding DNA: TGCGCCAGCAGCCAAGGCCGACTAGCGTCCTACAATGAGCAGTTCTTC.

The CDR3 DNA is TGTGCCAGCAGCTCCTCAAGGAGCTCTGGAAACACCATATATTTT. Protein product: CASSSSRSSGNTIYF. The chain employs TRBV5-4 and TRBJ1-3; D uncertain. The CDR3 has 15 amino acids. The germline V gene has CDR1 SGHNT and CDR2 YYREEE (reference sequence). Trimming cost V 3 bases and J 0 bases, with 10 bases left between them.

The V gene is TRBV25-1, the J gene TRBJ1-4; D not resolved. The CDR3 runs to 16 residues. CDR1 is MGHDK and CDR2 is SYGVNS in the germline V gene. V lost 6 bases, J lost 0 bases, and 14 bases lay in between. The CDR3 sequence is CASRRLNSTTNEKLFF. CDR3 bases: TGTGCCAGCAGACGTCTAAATTCCACAACTAATGAAAAACTGTTTTTT.

The rearrangement joins TRBV27 to TRBJ1-4; 9 bases align to TRBD1. The junction had 9 bases not matched to a gene; V was cut back by 3 bases and J by 7 bases. The CDR3 runs to 16 residues. From germline, CDR1 is MNHEY and CDR2 SMNVEV (reference sequence). CDR3 region: CASSLPTGTGFEKLFF. In DNA form, the CDR3 reads TGTGCCAGCAGTTTGCCTACCGGGACAGGGTTTGAAAAACTGTTTTTT.

The chain couples TRBV5-1 to TRBJ1-4; 8 bases agree with TRBD1. This CDR3 has 16 amino acids. CDR1 is SGHRS, CDR2 YFSETQ, per germline. The trim removed 4 bases at V and 0 bases at J, leaving 5 bases unmatched. CDR3 nucleotides: TGCGCCAGCAGCCCGGACAGGGCGGCAACTAATGAAAAACTGTTTTTT. Translated: CASSPDRAATNEKLFF.